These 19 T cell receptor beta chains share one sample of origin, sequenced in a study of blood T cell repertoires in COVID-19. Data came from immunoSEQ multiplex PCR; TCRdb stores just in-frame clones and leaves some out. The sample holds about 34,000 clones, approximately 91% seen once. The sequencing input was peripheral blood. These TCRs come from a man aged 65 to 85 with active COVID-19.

This CDR3 reads CATSDSGVFEQFF. Written as DNA, the CDR3 is TGTGCCACCAGTGATTCGGGAGTTTTCGAGCAGTTCTTC. The chain links TRBV24-1 to TRBJ2-1; TRBD2 might be the D (6 bases). V lost 2 bases and J lost 10, with 11 bases in between. This CDR3 contains 13 residues. CDR1 is KGHDR, CDR2 SFDVKD, per germline.

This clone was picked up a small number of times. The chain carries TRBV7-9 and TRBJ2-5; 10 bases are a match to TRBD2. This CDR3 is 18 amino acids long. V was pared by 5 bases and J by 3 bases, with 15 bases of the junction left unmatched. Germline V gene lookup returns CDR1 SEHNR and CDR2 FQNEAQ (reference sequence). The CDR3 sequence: CASSGGASGRISKETQYF. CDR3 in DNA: TGTGCCAGCAGCGGAGGGGCTAGCGGGAGAATATCCAAAGAGACCCAGTACTTC.

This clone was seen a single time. The CDR3 region has the DNA TGTGCCAGTAGTGGGGACAGAAACTCCTACAATGAGCAGTTCTTC. It specifies CASSGDRNSYNEQFF. The J gene is TRBJ2-1, the V gene TRBV19; 7 nucleotides agree with TRBD1. Germline values: CDR1 LNHDA, CDR2 SQIVND (reference sequence). The ends lost 5 bases at V and 0 bases at J; junction bases unmatched: 4. The CDR3 totals 15 residues.

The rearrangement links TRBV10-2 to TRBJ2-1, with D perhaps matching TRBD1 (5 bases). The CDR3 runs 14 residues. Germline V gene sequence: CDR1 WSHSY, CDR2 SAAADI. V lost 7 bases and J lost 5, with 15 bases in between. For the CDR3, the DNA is TGCGCCAGCATATCTAGGGGATCCAACAATGAGCAGTTCTTC. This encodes CASISRGSNNEQFF.

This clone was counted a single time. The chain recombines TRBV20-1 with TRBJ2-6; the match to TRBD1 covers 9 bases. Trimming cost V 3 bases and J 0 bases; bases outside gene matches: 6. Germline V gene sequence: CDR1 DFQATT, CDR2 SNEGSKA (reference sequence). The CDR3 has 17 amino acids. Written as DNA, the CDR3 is TGCAGTGCTAGTGTGACAGGGGGAAGCTCTGGGGCCAACGTCCTGACTTTC. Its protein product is CSASVTGGSSGANVLTF.

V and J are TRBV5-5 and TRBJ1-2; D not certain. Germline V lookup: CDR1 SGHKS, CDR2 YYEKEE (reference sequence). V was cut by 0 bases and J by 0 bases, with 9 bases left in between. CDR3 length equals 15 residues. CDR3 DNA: TGTGCCAGCAGCTTGGAAACTTCCCCTAACTATGGCTACACCTTC. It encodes CASSLETSPNYGYTF.

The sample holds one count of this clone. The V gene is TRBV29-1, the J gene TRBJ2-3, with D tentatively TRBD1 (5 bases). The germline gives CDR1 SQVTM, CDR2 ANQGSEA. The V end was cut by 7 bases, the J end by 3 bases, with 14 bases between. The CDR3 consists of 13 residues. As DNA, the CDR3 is TGCAGCGCCCACTCACAGGTTACAGATACGCAGTATTTT. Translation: CSAHSQVTDTQYF.

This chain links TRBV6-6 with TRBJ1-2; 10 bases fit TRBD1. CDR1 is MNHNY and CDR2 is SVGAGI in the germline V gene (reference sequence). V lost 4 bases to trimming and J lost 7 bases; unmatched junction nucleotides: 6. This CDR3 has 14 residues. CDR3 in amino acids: CASSFRQGAGGYTF. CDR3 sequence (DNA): TGTGCCAGCAGTTTCCGACAGGGGGCCGGTGGCTACACCTTC.

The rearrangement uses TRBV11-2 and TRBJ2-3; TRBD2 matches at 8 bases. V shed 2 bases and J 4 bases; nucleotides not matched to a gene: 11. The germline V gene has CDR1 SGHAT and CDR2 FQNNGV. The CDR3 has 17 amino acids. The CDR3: CASSLLTSGSRADTQYF. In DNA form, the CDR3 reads TGTGCCAGCAGCTTATTGACGAGCGGGAGCAGGGCAGATACGCAGTATTTT.

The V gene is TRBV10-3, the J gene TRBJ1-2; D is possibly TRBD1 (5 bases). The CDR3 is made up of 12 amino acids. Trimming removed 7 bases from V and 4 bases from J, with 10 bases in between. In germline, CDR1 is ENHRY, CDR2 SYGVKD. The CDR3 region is CAIISDSYGYTF. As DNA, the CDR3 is TGTGCCATCATCTCCGACAGCTATGGCTACACCTTC.

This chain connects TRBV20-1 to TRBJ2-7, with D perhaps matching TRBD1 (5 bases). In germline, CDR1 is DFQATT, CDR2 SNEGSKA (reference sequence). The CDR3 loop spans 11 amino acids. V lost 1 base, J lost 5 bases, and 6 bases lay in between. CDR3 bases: TGCAGTGCTAGAGGGGGCCACGAGCAGTACTTC. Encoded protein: CSARGGHEQYF.

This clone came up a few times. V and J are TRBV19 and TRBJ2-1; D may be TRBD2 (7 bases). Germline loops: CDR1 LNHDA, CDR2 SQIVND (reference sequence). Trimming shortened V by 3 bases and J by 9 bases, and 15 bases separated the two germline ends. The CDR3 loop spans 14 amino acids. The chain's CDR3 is CASSIPGGRTEQFF. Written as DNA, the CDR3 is TGTGCCAGTAGTATCCCCGGGGGGCGAACTGAGCAGTTCTTC.

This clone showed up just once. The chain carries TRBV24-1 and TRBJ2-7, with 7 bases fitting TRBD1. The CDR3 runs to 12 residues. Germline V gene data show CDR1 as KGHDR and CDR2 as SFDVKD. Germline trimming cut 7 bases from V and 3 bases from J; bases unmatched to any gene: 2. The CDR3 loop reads CATSRDSYEQYF. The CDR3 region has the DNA TGTGCCACCAGCCGGGACAGCTACGAGCAGTACTTC.

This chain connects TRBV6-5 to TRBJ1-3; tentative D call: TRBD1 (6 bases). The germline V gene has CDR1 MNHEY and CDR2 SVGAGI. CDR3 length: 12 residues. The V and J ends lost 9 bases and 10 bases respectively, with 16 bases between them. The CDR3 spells CASISGASTIYF. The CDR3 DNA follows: TGTGCCAGTATATCAGGGGCGAGTACCATATATTTT.

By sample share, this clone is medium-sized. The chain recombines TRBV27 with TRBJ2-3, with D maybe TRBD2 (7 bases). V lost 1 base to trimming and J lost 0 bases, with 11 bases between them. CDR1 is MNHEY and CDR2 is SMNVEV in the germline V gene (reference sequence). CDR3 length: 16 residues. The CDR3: CASSLYEGGSTDTQYF. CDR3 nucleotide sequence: TGTGCCAGCAGTTTATACGAGGGGGGGAGCACAGATACGCAGTATTTT.

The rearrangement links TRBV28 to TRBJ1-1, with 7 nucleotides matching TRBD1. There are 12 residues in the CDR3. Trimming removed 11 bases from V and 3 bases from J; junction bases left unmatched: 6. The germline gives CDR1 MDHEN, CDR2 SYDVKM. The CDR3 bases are TGTGCCGGACGACAGGGAGACACTGAAGCTTTCTTT. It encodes CAGRQGDTEAFF.

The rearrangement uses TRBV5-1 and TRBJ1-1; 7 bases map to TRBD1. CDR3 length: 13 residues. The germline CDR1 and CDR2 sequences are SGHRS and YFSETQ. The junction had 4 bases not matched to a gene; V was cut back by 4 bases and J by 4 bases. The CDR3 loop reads CASSPDRVTEAFF. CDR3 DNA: TGCGCCAGCAGCCCTGACAGGGTCACTGAAGCTTTCTTT.

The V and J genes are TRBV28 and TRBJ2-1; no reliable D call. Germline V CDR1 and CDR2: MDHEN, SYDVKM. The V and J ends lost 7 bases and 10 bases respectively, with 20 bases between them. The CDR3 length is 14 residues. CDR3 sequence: CASTPAESFREQFF. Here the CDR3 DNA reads TGTGCCAGCACCCCGGCGGAGAGTTTTAGGGAGCAGTTCTTC.

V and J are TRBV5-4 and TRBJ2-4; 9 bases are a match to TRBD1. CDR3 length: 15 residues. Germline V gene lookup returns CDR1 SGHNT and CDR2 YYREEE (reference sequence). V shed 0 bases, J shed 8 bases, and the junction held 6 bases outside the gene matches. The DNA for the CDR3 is TGTGCCAGCAGCTTGGATGGGACAGGGATGGACATTCAGTACTTC. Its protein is CASSLDGTGMDIQYF.